This TCR beta chain was recorded in a study of T cells in Graves' hyperthyroidism and ophthalmopathy. Whole-study results and caveats: Most clonotypes that expanded in the thyroid above 0.001 also showed up in blood.

TCR beta CDR3 regions were amplified from RNA. Carried out on the TCR CDR3, a first-round RT-PCR used the HTBI primer set. TCRdb fed the multiplex PCR reads into MiXCR, producing one record per CDR3 protein. This table holds a few hundred thousand distinct CDR3 sequences, approximately 44% found once. This clonotype was observed a single time. What it recognizes is unknown. The study left out patients who had uncontrolled infection, other autoimmune disease, pregnancy or lactation. This CDR3 has 12 residues. Per the germline V gene, CDR1 is SQVTM and CDR2 is ANQGSEA. The clonotype originates from a woman between 18 and 29 years old with Graves' hyperthyroidism. The rearrangement links TRBV29-1 to TRBJ1-5, with 7 bases lining up with TRBD1. Sequenced material: peripheral blood or thyroid tissue (not recorded which). CDR3 in amino acids: CSVNRGGQPQHF. For the CDR3, the DNA is TGCAGTGTAAACAGGGGCGGTCAGCCCCAGCATTTT.